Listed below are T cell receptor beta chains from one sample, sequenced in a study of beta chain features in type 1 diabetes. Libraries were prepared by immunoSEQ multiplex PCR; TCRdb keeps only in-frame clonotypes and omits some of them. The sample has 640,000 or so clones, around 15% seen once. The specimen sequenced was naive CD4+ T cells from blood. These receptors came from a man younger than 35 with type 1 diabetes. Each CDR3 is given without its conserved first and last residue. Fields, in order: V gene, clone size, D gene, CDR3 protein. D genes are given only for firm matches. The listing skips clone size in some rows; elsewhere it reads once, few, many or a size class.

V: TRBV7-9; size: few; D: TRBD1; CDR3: ASSLAEGQGMHQPQH
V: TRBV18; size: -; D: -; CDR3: ASSPGAKNIQY
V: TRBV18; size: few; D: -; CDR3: ASSPLLSPTDTQY
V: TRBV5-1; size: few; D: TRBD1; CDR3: ASREGQGAGMETQY
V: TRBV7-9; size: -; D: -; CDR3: ASNPVGGRDEKLF
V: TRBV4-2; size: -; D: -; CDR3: ASSQDTANYGYT
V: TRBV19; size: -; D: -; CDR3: ASLAGNQPQH
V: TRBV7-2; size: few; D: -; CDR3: GHGSDSTDTQY
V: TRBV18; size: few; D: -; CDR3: ASSPAEGSGNTIY
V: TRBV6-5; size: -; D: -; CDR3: ASSIGQQNTEAF
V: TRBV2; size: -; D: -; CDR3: ASRRPQGPGETQY
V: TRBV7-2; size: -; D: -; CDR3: ASSHGLSTDTQY
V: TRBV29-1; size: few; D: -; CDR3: SVAGGETQY
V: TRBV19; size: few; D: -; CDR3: ASSMLRDSNQPQH
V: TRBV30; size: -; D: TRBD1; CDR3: AWTGGISNYGYT
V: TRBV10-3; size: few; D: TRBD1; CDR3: AIWDRGNGYT
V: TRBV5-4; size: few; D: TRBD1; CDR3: ASSAGQGNYGYT
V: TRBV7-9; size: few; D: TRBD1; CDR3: ASSRGQGDQPQH
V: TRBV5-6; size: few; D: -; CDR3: ASSPPDRGTEAF
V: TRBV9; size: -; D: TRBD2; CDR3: ASSVDPSGGASSTDTQY